Below are 24 T cell receptor beta chains sequenced from a single sample in a study of monozygotic twins with inflammatory bowel disease. TCRdb processed the 5' RACE reads again and assigns one entry to each CDR3 protein, with no DNA. Reported are hundreds of thousands of distinct CDR3 sequences; the ten largest clones contain 5.6%. The sample was blood. Every receptor here comes from a human donor with ulcerative colitis or Crohn's disease, or a healthy co-twin of an affected twin (not recorded which).

This chain connects TRBV25-1 to TRBJ1-2. From germline, CDR1 is MGHDK and CDR2 SYGVNS. The CDR3 sequence is 14 residues long. CDR3 sequence reads: CASSEYRLDYGYTF.

J is TRBJ2-1 and V is TRBV5-6; with no DNA, the TCRdb D assignment of TRBD2 cannot be verified. CDR1 and CDR2 from the germline V gene are SGHDT and YYEEEE. The CDR3 has 15 amino acids. CDR3 amino acids: CASSLVASGGNEQFF.

The chain employs TRBV5-1 and TRBJ1-1; TCRdb reports TRBD1, a call that lacks DNA to check it against. Germline CDR1 reads SGHRS; CDR2 reads YFSETQ. This CDR3 is 15 amino acids long. CDR3 sequence: CASARVGGHNTEAFF.

This chain links TRBV7-2 with TRBJ2-3; TCRdb proposes TRBD2, but this gene call is untestable without DNA. Germline values: CDR1 SGHTA, CDR2 FQGNSA. The CDR3 sequence is 16 residues long. This chain's CDR3 is CASSLGLVSKTDTQYF.

The chain joins TRBV7-2 to TRBJ2-3; TCRdb outputs TRBD2, but without DNA this stays unchecked. Germline V CDR1 and CDR2: SGHTA, FQGNSA. This CDR3 has 16 residues. CDR3 in amino acids: CASSSSSGGRTDTQYF.

The V and J genes are TRBV20-1 and TRBJ1-5; TCRdb names TRBD1, which stays unverified in the absence of DNA. The CDR3 has 12 residues. In germline, CDR1 is DFQATT, CDR2 SNEGSKA (reference sequence). CDR3 sequence reads: CSQTVLNQPQHF.

The V gene is TRBV5-5, the J gene TRBJ2-7; checking the TCRdb D call of TRBD2 is not possible without DNA. CDR1 SGHKS and CDR2 YYEKEE come from the germline V gene (reference sequence). This CDR3 spans 15 amino acids. The CDR3 here is CASSSRGLAGGEQYF.

This chain joins TRBV10-3 and TRBJ1-5. This CDR3 contains 13 residues. Germline CDR1 ENHRY, CDR2 SYGVKD. The CDR3 loop is CAISSNSNQPQHF.

J is TRBJ2-3 and V is TRBV7-2; TCRdb lists TRBD2, though no DNA is available to test this call. CDR1 SGHTA and CDR2 FQGNSA come from the germline V gene. This CDR3 spans 14 amino acids. The CDR3 loop reads CASSSPGGGSAQYF.

The chain recombines TRBV19 with TRBJ1-1. The length of the CDR3 is 14 residues. Germline lookup yields CDR1 LNHDA and CDR2 SQIVND (reference sequence). CDR3 in amino acids: CASSMDSENTEAFF. The full variable domain, with the rest looked up from reference TRBV19 and TRBJ1-1, is DGGITQSPKYLFRKEGQNVTLSCEQNLNHDAMYWYRQDPGQGLRLIYYSQIVNDFQKGDIAEGYSVSREKKESFPLTVTSAQKNPTAFYLCASSMDSENTEAFFGQGTRLTVV.

The rearrangement joins TRBV6-1 to TRBJ1-5; TCRdb reports TRBD1, a call that lacks DNA to check it against. The V gene's germline CDR1 is MNHNS and CDR2 SASEGT. The CDR3 extends over 14 amino acids. CDR3 residues: CASRTGGGDQPQHF.

V gene TRBV5-1 combines with J gene TRBJ2-2. Germline V gene lookup returns CDR1 SGHRS and CDR2 YFSETQ. The CDR3 is 15 amino acids. The CDR3 loop reads CASSFEGGYAGELFF.

The rearrangement links TRBV5-1 to TRBJ1-1. Germline CDR1 and CDR2: SGHRS and YFSETQ. The CDR3 runs to 15 residues. The CDR3 protein is CASSLSESQITEAFF.

The J gene is TRBJ1-1, the V gene TRBV6-1; the TCRdb call, TRBD1, lacks DNA for checking. The germline gives CDR1 MNHNS, CDR2 SASEGT. The CDR3 contains 16 residues. CDR3: CASRRPGQGSVTEAFF.

V usage is TRBV12-3 or TRBV12-4 and J usage is TRBJ2-3. This CDR3 spans 13 amino acids. CDR3 sequence reads: CASTLTLTDTQYF.

The chain combines TRBV4-3 with TRBJ1-2. Germline V CDR1 and CDR2: LGHNA, YSLEER. CDR3 size: 15 residues. CDR3 in amino acids: CASSQDLSFPYGYTF.

The J gene is TRBJ1-4, the V gene TRBV25-1; the D call from TCRdb, TRBD1, cannot be confirmed without DNA. This CDR3 has 14 amino acids. From germline, CDR1 is MGHDK and CDR2 SYGVNS. The CDR3 region is CASSEKVPSKELFF. Full variable domain (missing parts from reference TRBV25-1 and TRBJ1-4): EADIYQTPRYLVIGTGKKITLECSQTMGHDKMYWYQQDPGMELHLIHYSYGVNSTEKGDLSSESTVSRIRTEHFPLTLESARPSHTSQYLCASSEKVPSKELFFGSGTQLSVL.

The chain has TRBV7-2 and TRBJ2-1; TCRdb's D gene call, TRBD2, goes unchecked for lack of DNA. Germline V gene sequence: CDR1 SGHTA, CDR2 FQGNSA. This CDR3 comprises 14 residues. CDR3 sequence: CATSRGLAGVVQFF.

The rearrangement links TRBV15 to TRBJ2-6; the TCRdb call, TRBD1, lacks DNA for checking. CDR1 and CDR2 from the germline V gene are LNHNV and YYDKDF (reference sequence). CDR3 length: 18 residues. The CDR3: CATSGRISRGLGANVLTF.

The CDR3 protein is CASSLVAGGMNTEAFF. The chain is built from TRBV7-9 and TRBJ1-1; TCRdb calls TRBD1, which cannot be checked without DNA. The CDR3 extends over 16 amino acids. Germline V gene data show CDR1 as SEHNR and CDR2 as FQNEAQ (reference sequence).

The chain employs TRBV5-1 and TRBJ2-2; TCRdb designates TRBD1, a call that cannot be tested without DNA. Germline assignment: CDR1 SGHRS and CDR2 YFSETQ. The CDR3 loop spans 13 amino acids. CDR3 amino acids: CASSYGATGELFF.

The V call is TRBV27, the J call TRBJ2-2. CDR1 is MNHEY, CDR2 SMNVEV, per germline (reference sequence). The CDR3 runs 15 residues. The CDR3 loop reads CASSLQPINPGELFF.

This CDR3 is CASSLMGQAQFF. The chain joins TRBV7-3 to TRBJ2-1; TCRdb's assignment of TRBD1 cannot be checked, as there is no DNA. Germline V gives CDR1 SGHTA, CDR2 FQGTGA. The length of the CDR3 is 12 residues. Full variable domain (missing parts from reference TRBV7-3 and TRBJ2-1): GAGVSQTPSNKVTEKGKYVELRCDPISGHTALYWYRQSLGQGPEFLIYFQGTGAADDSGLPNDRFFAVRPEGSVSTLKIQRTERGDSAVYLCASSLMGQAQFFGPGTRLTVL.

The chain uses TRBV27 and TRBJ1-5. This CDR3 spans 14 amino acids. In germline, CDR1 is MNHEY, CDR2 SMNVEV (reference sequence). The CDR3: CASSLHGTALSQHF.